The 8 T cell receptor beta chains below were found in one sample sequenced in a study of cytomegalovirus exposure and HLA in healthy donors. The PCR was carried out with 60 Vbeta primers and 13 Jbeta primers. TCRdb keeps only in-frame clones here, not all; method: immunoSEQ multiplex PCR. The sample contains about 86,000 clones, about 71% of which appear only once. The sequencing input was PBMCs. The receptors were gathered from a man aged 60 to 75 in good health and CMV-seronegative.

The J gene is TRBJ2-2, the V gene TRBV30; 10 positions agree with TRBD2. V dropped 1 base and J dropped 1; count of bases not matched to a gene: 6. The germline gives CDR1 GTSNPN, CDR2 SVGIG (reference sequence). The CDR3 contains 17 residues. The DNA for the CDR3 is TGTGCCTGGAGTGAACTAGCGGGGTTTCAGAACACCGGGGAGCTGTTTTTT. Amino acids: CAWSELAGFQNTGELFF.

This chain joins TRBV19 and TRBJ1-5; 7 bases fit TRBD1. Germline CDR1 is LNHDA and CDR2 is SQIVND (reference sequence). The CDR3 totals 14 residues. The V gene end was trimmed by 1 base and the J gene end by 5 bases; junction bases not matched to a gene: 2. DNA for the CDR3: TGTGCCAGTAGTATAGGGACAGGTGATCAGCCCCAGCATTTT. This encodes CASSIGTGDQPQHF.

On this clone itself: At one end the junction does not follow the germline gene, possibly because of a read error. This chain links TRBV9 with TRBJ2-5, with 7 bases aligning to TRBD2. This CDR3 comprises 16 residues. CDR1 is SGDLS, CDR2 YYNGEE, per germline. In DNA form, the CDR3 reads TGTGCCGGCAGCGTAGATGTAGCGGGTAGTCAAGAGACCCAGTACTTC. Amino acids: CAGSVDVAGSQETQYF.

The chain links TRBV5-1 to TRBJ2-1; the D is unclear. Germline CDR1 SGHRS, CDR2 YFSETQ. V was cut by 4 bases and J by 5 bases, with 10 bases left in between. The length of the CDR3 is 13 residues. The CDR3, as DNA: TGCGCCAGCAGCGCGGATGGAAACAATGAGCAGTTCTTC. It encodes CASSADGNNEQFF.

This clone showed up just a few times. This sequence joins TRBV10-3 and TRBJ2-5, with 15 nucleotides matching TRBD2. Germline V gene lookup returns CDR1 ENHRY and CDR2 SYGVKD. CDR3 size: 15 residues. Trimming removed 4 bases from V and 5 bases from J; junction bases left unmatched: 2. The CDR3 protein is CAISGTSGGEETQYF. The CDR3 DNA is TGTGCCATCAGTGGGACTAGCGGGGGGGAGGAGACCCAGTACTTC.

The chain's CDR3 is CASSLGQEETQYF. The DNA of the CDR3 is TGTGCCAGCAGCCTGGGACAGGAGGAGACCCAGTACTTC. V gene TRBV5-5 combines with J gene TRBJ2-5, with 8 bases matching TRBD1. The CDR3 is 13 amino acids. After removal of 4 bases from V and 5 bases from J, the junction contained 4 bases not matched to a gene. Germline CDR1 is SGHKS and CDR2 is YYEKEE (reference sequence).

The chain has TRBV6-5 and TRBJ2-2; 8 nucleotides match TRBD1. CDR1 MNHEY and CDR2 SVGAGI come from the germline V gene. The CDR3 consists of 14 residues. J was trimmed by 7 bases and V by 2 bases; bases with no gene match: 3. CDR3 sequence: CASSYQGAGGELFF. The CDR3 nucleotides read TGTGCCAGCAGTTACCAGGGGGCAGGCGGGGAGCTGTTTTTT.

The CDR3 nucleotides are TGCAGCGTAAAAGGAGTGGAACTGAACACCGGGGAGCTGTTTTTT. Protein sequence: CSVKGVELNTGELFF. This chain uses TRBV29-1 with TRBJ2-2; no definite D call. The V end was cut by 6 bases, the J end by 1 base, with 15 bases between. CDR1 is SQVTM and CDR2 is ANQGSEA in the germline V gene. The CDR3 runs to 15 residues.